This section outlines one T cell receptor beta chain sequence together with its context. Its antigen is undetermined. This sample is part of a study of blood T cells in healthy people across ages. General observations from the study: Observed TCR beta diversity per million T cells went down as age went up. This fall followed a roughly linear course with age.

CDR1 is SEHNR and CDR2 is FQNEAQ in the germline V gene (reference sequence). The J segment lost 4 bases and the V segment lost 5 bases, leaving 8 bases of the junction unmatched. The CDR3 has 15 amino acids. A J-beta primer mix and a sample-barcoded 5' primer were used in a second PCR of roughly 7 to 12 cycles. Every cDNA was tagged by a template-switch adaptor with 12 random nucleotides. TCRdb independently ran MiXCR on the 5' RACE reads; one entry per CDR3 protein. In the table there are 1.5 million to 1.9 million distinct CDR3 sequences, 42% of which are singletons. The sequenced material came from blood. The chain is built from TRBV7-9 and TRBJ2-1, with TRBD2 matching over 7 bases. This TCR derives from a woman between 18 and 29 years old in good health. As DNA, the CDR3 is TGTGCCAGCAGCCCAAGCGGGAAGTATTACAATGAGCAGTTCTTC. Protein: CASSPSGKYYNEQFF.